This TCR beta chain was recorded in a study of PD-1 blockade in mismatch repair-deficient tumors. Overall study: Enrolled 2013-2016, patients had progressing, pretreated mismatch repair-deficient cancers of 11 to 13 types. Study-level findings and limits: Tumor-resident clones, often absent from pretreatment blood, expanded after pembrolizumab and then contracted.

Mismatch repair deficiency was confirmed in all patients, by PCR or immunohistochemistry. TCR sequencing covered a few patients who responded to pembrolizumab. Concerning this clone: Its antigen remains unknown.

The germline V and J ends were trimmed by 5 bases and 4 bases, with 29 bases remaining between them. The germline gives CDR1 SGHNT, CDR2 YENEEA. CDR3 length: 19 amino acids. TCRdb's copy holds only in-frame clones and misses some; the assay was immunoSEQ multiplex PCR. The sample contains roughly 130,000 clones, about 90% of which appear only once. This receptor was identified in an adult with mismatch repair-deficient cancer. The sample was peripheral blood, taken roughly 70 weeks after starting pembrolizumab. The chain couples TRBV11-3 to TRBJ1-1; maybe TRBD1 (5 bases). This chain's CDR3 is CASSEKVRGRIVEVTEAFF. CDR3 sequence (DNA): TGTGCCAGCAGCGAAAAAGTAAGGGGCCGTATAGTGGAGGTCACTGAAGCTTTCTTT. Complete variable domain (other parts from reference TRBV11-3 and TRBJ1-1): EAGVVQSPRYKIIEKKQPVAFWCNPISGHNTLYWYLQNLGQGPELLIRYENEEAVDDSQLPKDRFSAERLKGVDSTLKIQPAELGDSAVYLCASSEKVRGRIVEVTEAFFGQGTRLTVV.